The TCR beta chain under discussion was sequenced for a study of T-cell memory formation after mild COVID-19. Study observations and caveats: Contracting clones, day 15 to 85, had balanced CD4/CD8, and later expanders favored CD4+. Several responding clones turned up in pre-infection memory, indicating that cross-reactive memory may have taken part.

After 5'RACE with constant-segment primers, TCR alpha and TCR beta cDNA libraries carrying sample barcodes and UMIs were obtained. Each CDR3 protein gets one entry after TCRdb re-called the 5' RACE reads with MiXCR. The table shows about 140,000 distinct CDR3 sequences, with 11% to 15% occurring only once. This clonotype appeared a few times. Its specificity is not known. The CDR3 has 16 residues. Trimming left V 4 bases short and J 4 bases short, with 16 bases between. The germline V gene has CDR1 SEHNR and CDR2 FQNEAQ (reference sequence). This chain uses TRBV7-9 with TRBJ2-2; D may be TRBD1 (5 bases). The sequenced sample was PBMCs or a T cell subset sorted from them (not recorded which). The sequence came from an adult woman who had mild COVID-19 (a few samples of this study predate the infection). Cell type and time point are not known. The DNA for the CDR3 is TGTGCCAGCAGCTCCCAGGGTCTTAAAGTCACCGGGGAGCTGTTTTTT. Protein product: CASSSQGLKVTGELFF.